This T cell receptor beta chain was sequenced during a study of OX40 agonist ivuxolimab in advanced cancers. Clones were sequenced by immunoSEQ multiplex PCR, and TCRdb holds only the in-frame ones, with some missing. The sample holds roughly 53,000 clones; roughly 80% are singletons and the top ten take approximately 2.8%. This clone was recorded once. Trimming took 3 bases from V and 4 from J; bases not matched to a gene: 6. The CDR3 runs to 15 residues. In germline, CDR1 is LNHDA, CDR2 SQIVND (reference sequence). The gene calls are TRBV19 and TRBJ2-3, with TRBD2 identical over 8 bases. The TCR was taken from an adult with an advanced solid tumor such as melanoma, head and neck, liver or kidney cancer. The sample in question was CD4+ or CD8+ T cells sorted from blood, obtained in a trial of the OX40 agonist ivuxolimab. CDR3 in DNA: TGTGCCAGTAGTATCGGACTAGCTTACCCAGATACGCAGTATTTT. Its protein is CASSIGLAYPDTQYF.